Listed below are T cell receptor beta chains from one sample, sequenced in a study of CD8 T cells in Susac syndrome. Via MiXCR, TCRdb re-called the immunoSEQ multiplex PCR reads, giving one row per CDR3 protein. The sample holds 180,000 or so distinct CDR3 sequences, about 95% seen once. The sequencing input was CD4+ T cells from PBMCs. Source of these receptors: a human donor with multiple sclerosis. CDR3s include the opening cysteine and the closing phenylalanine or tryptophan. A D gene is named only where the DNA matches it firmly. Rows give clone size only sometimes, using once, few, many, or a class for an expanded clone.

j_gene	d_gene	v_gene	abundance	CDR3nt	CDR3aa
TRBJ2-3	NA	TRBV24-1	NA	TGTGCCACCAGTGATGGGGCAACGGCCACAGATACGCAGTATTTT	CATSDGATATDTQYF
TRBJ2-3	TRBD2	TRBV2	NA	TGTGCCAGCAGTGACCAACTAGCGGGAGTGGATACGCAGTATTTT	CASSDQLAGVDTQYF
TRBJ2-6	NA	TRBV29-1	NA	TGCAGCGTTCAGTACCCTTCTGGGGCCAACGTCCTGACTTTC	CSVQYPSGANVLTF
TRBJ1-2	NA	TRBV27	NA	TGTGCCAGCAGTCAGAGTCTTAACTATGGCTACACCTTC	CASSQSLNYGYTF
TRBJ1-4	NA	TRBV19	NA	TGTGCCAGTAGTATCATTGGGGCAGGGATTGAAAAACTGTTTTTT	CASSIIGAGIEKLFF
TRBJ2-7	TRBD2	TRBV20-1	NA	TGCAGTGCTGGGACTAGCGGGACCCTTGAGCAGTACTTC	CSAGTSGTLEQYF
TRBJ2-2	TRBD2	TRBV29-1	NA	TGCAGCGTCTCTAGAGGGACTAGCGGGAGACAAGAGCTGTTTTTT	CSVSRGTSGRQELFF
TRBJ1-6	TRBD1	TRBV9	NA	TGTGCCAGCAGCAGCCGGGACAGGGACGAATCACCCCTCCACTTT	CASSSRDRDESPLHF
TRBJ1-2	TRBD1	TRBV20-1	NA	TGCAGTGCCTACGACCCGGGACAGGGCTATGGCTACACCTTC	CSAYDPGQGYGYTF
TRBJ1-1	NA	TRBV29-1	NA	TGCAGCGTTTCTAGACAGGAGGGACAAGCTTTCTTT	CSVSRQEGQAFF
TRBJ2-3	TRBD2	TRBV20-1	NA	TGCAGTGCAGTAGCGGGGGCGACCACAGATACGCAGTATTTT	CSAVAGATTDTQYF
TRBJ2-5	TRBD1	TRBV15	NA	TGTGCCACCAGCCGCGGACAGGGCCTAGAGACCCAGTACTTC	CATSRGQGLETQYF
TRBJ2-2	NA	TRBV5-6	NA	TGTGCCAGCAGCAACACCATAGACGGACCTTACGGGGAGCTGTTTTTT	CASSNTIDGPYGELFF
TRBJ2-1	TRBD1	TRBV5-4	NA	TGTGCCAGCAGCCCCAGGGGGCGGGTCAATGAGCAGTTCTTC	CASSPRGRVNEQFF
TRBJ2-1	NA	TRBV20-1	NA	TGCAGTGCTTCCTTACCCCCCGGGACTAATGAGCAGTTCTTC	CSASLPPGTNEQFF
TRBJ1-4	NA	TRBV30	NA	TGTGCCTGGAGGAGGGGGACGGATAATGAAAAACTGTTTTTT	CAWRRGTDNEKLFF
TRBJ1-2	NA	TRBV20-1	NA	TGCAGTGCTCCCCTCGACTATGGCTACACCTTC	CSAPLDYGYTF
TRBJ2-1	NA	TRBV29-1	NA	TGCAGCAGTATTGTAGGGGCGAATGAGCAGTTCTTC	CSSIVGANEQFF
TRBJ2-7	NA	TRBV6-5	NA	TGTGCCAGCAGTTACTCGCGCCCCGGACACGAGCAGTACTTC	CASSYSRPGHEQYF
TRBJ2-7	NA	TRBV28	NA	TGTGCCTCCCTCGGACAGCCCTACGAGCAGTACTTC	CASLGQPYEQYF
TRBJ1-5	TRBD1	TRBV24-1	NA	TGTGCCACCACCACAGGGGACAATCAGCCCCAGCATTTT	CATTTGDNQPQHF
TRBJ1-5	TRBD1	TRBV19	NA	TGTGCCAGTAGTCCTCGACAGGGAGCTTTTTATCAGCCCCAGCATTTT	CASSPRQGAFYQPQHF
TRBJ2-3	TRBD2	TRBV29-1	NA	TGCAGCGTTGCACCCCCGACTAGCTCAGATACGCAGTATTTT	CSVAPPTSSDTQYF
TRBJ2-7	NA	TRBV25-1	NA	TGTGCCAGCAGTGAGGGCAATAGAAGGTACTTC	CASSEGNRRYF
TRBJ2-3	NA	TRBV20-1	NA	TGCAGTGCTAGGGTAGGAGGGAATGTCGCAGATACGCAGTATTTT	CSARVGGNVADTQYF
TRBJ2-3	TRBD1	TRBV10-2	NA	TGCGCCAGCAGTGACCTGACAGGGGGCGCTTCCACAGATACGCAGTATTTT	CASSDLTGGASTDTQYF
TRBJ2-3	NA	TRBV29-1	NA	TGCAGCGTTCGTAGGCCTGGGCAAGATACGCAGTATTTT	CSVRRPGQDTQYF
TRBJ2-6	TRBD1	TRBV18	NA	TGTGCCAGCTCAACGGGACAGGGGGCGAGTGGGGCCAACGTCCTGACTTTC	CASSTGQGASGANVLTF
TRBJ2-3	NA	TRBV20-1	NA	TGCAGTGCTAGCGACCTGTCCCCAGATACGCAGTATTTT	CSASDLSPDTQYF
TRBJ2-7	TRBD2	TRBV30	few	TGTGCCTGGAGGTTCGGCGGGAGTTTGGGCGAGCAGTACTTC	CAWRFGGSLGEQYF
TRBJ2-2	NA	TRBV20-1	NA	TGCAGTGCCCAGGACCTATCGAACACCGGGGAGCTGTTTTTT	CSAQDLSNTGELFF
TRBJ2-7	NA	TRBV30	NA	TGTGCCTCGGGACGGATCTCCTACGAGCAGTACTTC	CASGRISYEQYF
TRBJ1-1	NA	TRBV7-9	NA	TGTGCCAGCAGCTTAAAAGGGGAAACTGAAGCTTTCTTT	CASSLKGETEAFF
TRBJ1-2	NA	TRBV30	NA	TGTGCCTGGACGGGACAAGTCTATGGCTACACCTTC	CAWTGQVYGYTF